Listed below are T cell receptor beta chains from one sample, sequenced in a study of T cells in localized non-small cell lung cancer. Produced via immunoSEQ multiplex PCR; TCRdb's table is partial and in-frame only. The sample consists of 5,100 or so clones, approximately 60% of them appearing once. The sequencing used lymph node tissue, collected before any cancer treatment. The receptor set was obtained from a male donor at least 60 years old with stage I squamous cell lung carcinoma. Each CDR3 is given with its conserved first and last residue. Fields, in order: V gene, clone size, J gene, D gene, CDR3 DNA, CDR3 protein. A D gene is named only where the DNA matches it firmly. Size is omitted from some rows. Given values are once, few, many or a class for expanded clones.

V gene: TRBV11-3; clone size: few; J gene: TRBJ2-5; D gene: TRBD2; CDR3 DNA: TGTGCCAGCAGCTTAAGCCCTAGCGGCGATCTCGGGACCCAGTACTTC; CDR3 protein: CASSLSPSGDLGTQYF
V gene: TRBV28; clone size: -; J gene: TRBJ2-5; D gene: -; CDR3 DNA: TGTGCCAGCAGTTTATCAGGTCGGGAGACCCAGTACTTC; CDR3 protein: CASSLSGRETQYF
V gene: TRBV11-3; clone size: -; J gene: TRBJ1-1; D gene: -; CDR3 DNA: TGTGCCAGCAGCTTATCGGTAGGCGGGGTCAACACTGAAGCTTTCTTT; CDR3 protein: CASSLSVGGVNTEAFF
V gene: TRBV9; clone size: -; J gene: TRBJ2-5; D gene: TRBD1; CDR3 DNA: TGTGCCAGCAGCGGGGGACAGGGGGCGGGAGAGACCCAGTACTTC; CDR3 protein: CASSGGQGAGETQYF
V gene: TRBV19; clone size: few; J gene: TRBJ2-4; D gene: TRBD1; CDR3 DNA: TGTGCCAGTAGTCACGGACAGGGGCTAGCCAAAAACATTCAGTACTTC; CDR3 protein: CASSHGQGLAKNIQYF
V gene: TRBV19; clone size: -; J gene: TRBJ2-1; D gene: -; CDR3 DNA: TGTGCCAGTAGTAGCTTCAATGAGCAGTTCTTC; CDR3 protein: CASSSFNEQFF
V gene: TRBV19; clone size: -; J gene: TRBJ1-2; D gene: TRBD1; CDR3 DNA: TGTGCCAGTAGTAAGACAGGGTCTAACTATGGCTACACCTTC; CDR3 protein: CASSKTGSNYGYTF
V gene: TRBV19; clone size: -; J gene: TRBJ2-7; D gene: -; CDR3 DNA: TGTGCCAGTAACCGGGTCCCCCCCCACGAGCAGTACTTC; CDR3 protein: CASNRVPPHEQYF
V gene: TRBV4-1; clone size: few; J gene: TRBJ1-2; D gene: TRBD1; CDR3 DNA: TGCGCCAGCACCGCTCTACTGGGACAGGGGGCTTCGCTAAACTATGGCTACACCTTC; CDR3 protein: CASTALLGQGASLNYGYTF
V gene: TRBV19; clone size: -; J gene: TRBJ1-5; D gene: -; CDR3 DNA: TGTGCCAGTAGCCTCGACGGTGTGGGCAATCAGCCCCAGCATTTT; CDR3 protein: CASSLDGVGNQPQHF
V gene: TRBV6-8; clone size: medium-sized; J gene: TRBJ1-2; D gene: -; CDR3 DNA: TGTGCCAGCAGTTACTCCCGACGGGGCTACACCTTC; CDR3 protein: CASSYSRRGYTF
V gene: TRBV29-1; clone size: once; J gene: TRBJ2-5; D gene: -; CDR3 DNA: TGCAGCGTGTTAGTGACAGCAGAGACCCAGTACTTC; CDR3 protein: CSVLVTAETQYF
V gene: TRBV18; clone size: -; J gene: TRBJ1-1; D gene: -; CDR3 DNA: TGTGCCAGCTCACCTAACAACTCGGAGGGTGAAGCTTTCTTT; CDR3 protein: CASSPNNSEGEAFF
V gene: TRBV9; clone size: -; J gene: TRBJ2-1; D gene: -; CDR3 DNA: TGTGCCAGCAGCGTAGGATTGGACAGAGCGGGACTTAACAATGAGCAGTTCTTC; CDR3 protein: CASSVGLDRAGLNNEQFF
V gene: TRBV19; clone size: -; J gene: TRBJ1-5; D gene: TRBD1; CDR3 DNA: TGTGCCAGTAGTTGGGCCACAGGGGCCCAGCATTTT; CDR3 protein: CASSWATGAQHF
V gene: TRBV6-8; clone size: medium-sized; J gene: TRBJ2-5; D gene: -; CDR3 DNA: TGTGCCAGCAGTGGAAATCCTTGGAGCGGTCAGTCAGAGACCCAGTACTTC; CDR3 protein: CASSGNPWSGQSETQYF
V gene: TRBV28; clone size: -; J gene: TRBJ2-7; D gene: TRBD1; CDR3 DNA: TGTGCCAGCAGTTTGTCCGGGACAGTCTACGAGCAGTACTTC; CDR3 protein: CASSLSGTVYEQYF
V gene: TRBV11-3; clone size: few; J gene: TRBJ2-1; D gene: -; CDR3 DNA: TGTGCCAGCAGCTCGGGGGTCGCGGGGTACAATGAGCAGTTCTTC; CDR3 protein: CASSSGVAGYNEQFF
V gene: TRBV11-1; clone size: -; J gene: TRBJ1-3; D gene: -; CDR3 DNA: TGTGCCAGCAGCTTAGCGCACGTTGGGGACTTCAAAAACACCATATATTTT; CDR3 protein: CASSLAHVGDFKNTIYF
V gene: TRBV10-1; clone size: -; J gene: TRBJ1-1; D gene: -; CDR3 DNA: TGCGCCAGCAGTGAGAACCTCAACACTGAAGCTTTCTTT; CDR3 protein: CASSENLNTEAFF
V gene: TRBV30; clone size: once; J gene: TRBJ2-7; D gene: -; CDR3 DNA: TGTGCCTGGGGGGTTGCCTACGAGCAGTACTTC; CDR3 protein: CAWGVAYEQYF
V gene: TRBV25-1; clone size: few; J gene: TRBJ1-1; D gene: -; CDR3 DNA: TGTGCCAGCAGTGTGGACAGCGCTAACACTGAAGCTTTCTTT; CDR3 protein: CASSVDSANTEAFF
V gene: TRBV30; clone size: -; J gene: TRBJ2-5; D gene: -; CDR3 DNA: TGTGCCTGGAGTGCCCCGGGTGTGGGCCAAGAGACCCAGTACTTC; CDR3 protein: CAWSAPGVGQETQYF
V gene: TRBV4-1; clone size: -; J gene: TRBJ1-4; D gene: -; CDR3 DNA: TGCGCCAGCAGCCAAGATCGCGGGGGATGGGGAAAACTGTTTTTT; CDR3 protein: CASSQDRGGWGKLFF
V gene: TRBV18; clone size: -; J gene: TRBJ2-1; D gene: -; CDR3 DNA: TGTGCCAGCTCTAGCTTCGACTCCTTTGAGGGTAGTGAGCAGTTCTTC; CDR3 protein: CASSSFDSFEGSEQFF
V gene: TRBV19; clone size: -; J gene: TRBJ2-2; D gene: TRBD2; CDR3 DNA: TGTGCCAGTAGTAAGGCCCCAGCGGGAGCGATCACCGGGGAGCTGTTTTTT; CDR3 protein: CASSKAPAGAITGELFF
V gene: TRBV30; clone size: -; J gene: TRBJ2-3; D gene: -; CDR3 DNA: TGTGCCTGGAGTCGACAGGGCACAGATACGCAGTATTTT; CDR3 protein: CAWSRQGTDTQYF
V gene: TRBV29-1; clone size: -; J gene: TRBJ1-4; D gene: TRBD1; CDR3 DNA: TGCAGCGTGGCAGGACAGGGCGTCGGAAAACTGTTTTTT; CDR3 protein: CSVAGQGVGKLFF
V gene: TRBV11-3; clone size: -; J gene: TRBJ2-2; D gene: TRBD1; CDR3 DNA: TGTGCCAGCAGCCGAGCCGGGACAGGGACGAACACCGGGGAGCTGTTTTTT; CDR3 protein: CASSRAGTGTNTGELFF
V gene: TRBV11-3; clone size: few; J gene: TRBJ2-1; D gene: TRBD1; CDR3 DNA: TGTGCCAGCAGCCCCCGGACAGGGGTGTCCTACAATGAGCAGTTCTTC; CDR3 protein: CASSPRTGVSYNEQFF
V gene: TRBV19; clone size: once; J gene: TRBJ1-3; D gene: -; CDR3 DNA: TGTGCCAGTAGTATGCGGGGGAACACCATATATTTT; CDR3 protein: CASSMRGNTIYF
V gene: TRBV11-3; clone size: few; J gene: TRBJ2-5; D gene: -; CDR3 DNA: TGTGCCAGCAGCACGGACTGGGGGTCGGAAGAGACCCAGTACTTC; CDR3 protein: CASSTDWGSEETQYF
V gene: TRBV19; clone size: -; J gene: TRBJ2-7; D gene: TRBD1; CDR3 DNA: TGTGCCAGTAGGGGGCAGGGGGCGAACTACGAGCAGTACTTC; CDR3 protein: CASRGQGANYEQYF
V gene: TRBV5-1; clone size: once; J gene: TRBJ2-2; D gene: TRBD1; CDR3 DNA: TGCGCCAGCAACCCCGGGACAGGGGACACCGGGGAGCTGTTTTTT; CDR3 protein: CASNPGTGDTGELFF
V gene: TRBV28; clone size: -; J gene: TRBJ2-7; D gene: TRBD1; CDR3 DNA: TGTGCCAGCAGTTTAATGGGACAGGGGGCCTACGAGCAGTACTTC; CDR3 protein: CASSLMGQGAYEQYF
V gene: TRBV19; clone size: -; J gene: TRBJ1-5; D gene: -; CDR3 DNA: TGTGCCAGTAGTATAAACAGCTATCAGCCCCAGCATTTT; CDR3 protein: CASSINSYQPQHF
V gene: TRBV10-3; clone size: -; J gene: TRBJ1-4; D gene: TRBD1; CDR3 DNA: TGTGCCACCCAATCGACAGGGGGGGATGAAAAACTGTTTTTT; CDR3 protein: CATQSTGGDEKLFF
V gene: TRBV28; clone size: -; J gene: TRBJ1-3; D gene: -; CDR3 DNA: TGTGCCAGCAGTTTAGGGGGTTCGCAATTCTCTGGAAACACCATATATTTT; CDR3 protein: CASSLGGSQFSGNTIYF
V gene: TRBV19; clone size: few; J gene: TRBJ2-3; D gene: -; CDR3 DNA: TGTGCCAGTTCCGCCATCTCCGGACAGGATACGCAGTATTTT; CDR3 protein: CASSAISGQDTQYF
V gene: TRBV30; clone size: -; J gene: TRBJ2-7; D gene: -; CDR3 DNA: TGTGCCTGGAGTCTTGGGGCTTACGAGCAGTACTTC; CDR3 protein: CAWSLGAYEQYF
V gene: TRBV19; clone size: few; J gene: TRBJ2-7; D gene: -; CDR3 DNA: TGTGCCAGTAGTATAGGGGAGCTCCACGAGCAGTACTTC; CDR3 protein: CASSIGELHEQYF
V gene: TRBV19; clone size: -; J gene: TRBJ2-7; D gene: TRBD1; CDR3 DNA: TGTGCCAGTAGGAGGAGACAGGGCACCTACGAGCAGTACTTC; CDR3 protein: CASRRRQGTYEQYF
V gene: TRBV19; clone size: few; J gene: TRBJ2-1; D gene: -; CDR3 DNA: TGTGCCAGTAGGAAGGACACCTACAATGAGCAGTTCTTC; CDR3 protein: CASRKDTYNEQFF
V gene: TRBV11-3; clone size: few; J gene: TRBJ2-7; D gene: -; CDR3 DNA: TGTGCCAGCAGCTTACGGGGAGATCTGGGGGAGCAGTACTTC; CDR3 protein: CASSLRGDLGEQYF
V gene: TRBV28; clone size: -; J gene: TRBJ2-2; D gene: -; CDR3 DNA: TGTGCCAGTGGGGGGCCAAACACCGGGGAGCTGTTTTTT; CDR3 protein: CASGGPNTGELFF
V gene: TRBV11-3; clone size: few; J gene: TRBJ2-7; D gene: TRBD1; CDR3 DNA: TGTGCCAGCAGCTTACTTAGGGCCGCAGGGGGATGGGACGAGCAGTACTTC; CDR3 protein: CASSLLRAAGGWDEQYF